This T cell receptor beta chain stems from a study of T cells in Graves' hyperthyroidism and ophthalmopathy. In the study overall: Once the initial diagnosis was made, peripheral blood was obtained before any treatment. The study, taken as a whole, reports: Ophthalmopathy was distinguished from stable hyperthyroidism by 13 V-J signatures.

Details on this clonotype: Its antigen remains unidentified. One end of the junction does not line up with germline, which may come from a read error.

Researchers amplified the TCR beta CDR3 regions from RNA transcripts. With the HTBI primer set, the TCR CDR3 went through a first round of RT-PCR. MiXCR, applied by TCRdb to the multiplex PCR reads, yields one record per CDR3 protein. The table includes nearly 750,000 distinct CDR3 sequences, 35% detected once. PBMCs were derived from 9.5 to 10 ml fresh peripheral blood. The CDR3 is made up of 14 amino acids. Germline assignment: CDR1 MNHEY and CDR2 SVGAGI. The clonotype was recovered from a woman aged 40 to 55 with Graves' hyperthyroidism. Sequencing input: blood. V usage is TRBV6-5 and J usage is TRBJ2-5, with D tentatively TRBD1 or TRBD2 (6 bases each). The CDR3: CAISYELGGETQYF. CDR3 coding DNA: TGTGCCATCAGTTACGAACTAGGGGGGGAGACCCAGTACTTC.